The clone carrying this TCR beta chain was detected once. Its cognate antigen is unknown. This sample is part of a study of T cell responses to AZD1222 COVID-19 vaccine. Overall study context: Pooled samples include second doses given at about 4 or 12 weeks.

Notes on the study in general: Repertoire sampling occurred only after the peak T cell response.

Method: immunoSEQ multiplex PCR; TCRdb's copy keeps in-frame clones and lacks some. The sample yields some 180,000 clones, over 80% seen once. This TCR came from an adult in good health. Sequenced material: peripheral blood, taken on day 0 of AZD1222 vaccination.

In DNA, the CDR3 is TGTGCCAGCAGCACCGGGACTAGCGGATTCACAGATACGCAGTATTTT. This encodes CASSTGTSGFTDTQYF. The genes are TRBV5-4 and TRBJ2-3; 11 bases map to TRBD2. Germline V CDR1 and CDR2: SGHNT, YYREEE (reference sequence). The CDR3 spans 16 residues. V lost 4 bases and J lost 2; bases outside the gene matches: 6. The full variable domain, its missing parts supplied by reference TRBV5-4 and TRBJ2-3, is ETGVTQSPTHLIKTRGQQVTLRCSSQSGHNTVSWYQQALGQGPQFIFQYYREEENGRGNFPPRFSGLQFPNYSSELNVNALELDDSALYLCASSTGTSGFTDTQYFGPGTRLTVL.